A single sample is the source of the 14 T cell receptor beta chains below, sequenced in a study of PD-1 blockade in classical Hodgkin lymphoma. There was relapse after autologous stem cell transplantation in every patient, and there was variation in brentuximab vedotin exposure. Generated by immunoSEQ multiplex PCR, the TCRdb table keeps only in-frame clones and is missing some. Seen here are about 23,000 clones, roughly 75% observed once, and the top ten hold roughly 15%. Sequenced material: peripheral blood mononuclear cells (PBMCs), taken before the second cycle of nivolumab. Source of these receptors: a human donor with classical Hodgkin lymphoma.

This clone showed up just once. J is TRBJ1-5 and V is TRBV25-1; no definite D call. Deletions cut 4 bases from V and 3 bases from J, with 7 bases between. Germline V gene data show CDR1 as MGHDK and CDR2 as SYGVNS. This CDR3 is 13 amino acids long. The CDR3 sequence: CASSAVDNQPQHF. Here the CDR3 DNA reads TGTGCCAGCAGTGCTGTCGACAATCAGCCCCAGCATTTT.

This clone was seen only a few times. V gene TRBV14 combines with J gene TRBJ2-1; TRBD2 aligns across 8 bases. J was trimmed by 5 bases and V by 4 bases; bases with no gene match: 4. The CDR3 loop spans 14 amino acids. Germline V gene lookup returns CDR1 SGHDN and CDR2 FVKESK. CDR3 bases: TGTGCCAGCAGCCTACTAGCGGCACACAATGAGCAGTTCTTC. It specifies CASSLLAAHNEQFF.

V is TRBV5-1 and J is TRBJ2-1; D may be TRBD2 (6 bases). Trimming cost V 4 bases and J 9 bases, with 26 bases left between them. This CDR3 has 17 amino acids. Germline-derived CDR1 and CDR2 are SGHRS and YFSETQ. The CDR3 nucleotides read TGCGCCAGCAGCCTAGGGACTTTCGATAATGTGTACGCTGAGCAGTTCTTC. Translated, it gives CASSLGTFDNVYAEQFF.

The chain links TRBV19 to TRBJ2-6, with 11 bases that match TRBD2. From germline, CDR1 is LNHDA and CDR2 SQIVND (reference sequence). Unmatched junction bases numbered 3, after V lost 4 bases and J lost 1 base. This CDR3 comprises 17 residues. The DNA for the CDR3 is TGTGCCAGTAGTAAACTAGCGGGAGAATCTGGGGCCAACGTCCTGACTTTC. The encoded protein is CASSKLAGESGANVLTF.

The V gene is TRBV5-1, the J gene TRBJ2-3, with 14 bases aligning to TRBD2. The CDR3 has 17 residues. With 0 bases clipped from V and 5 bases from J, the junction kept 5 bases outside the gene matches. Looked up from germline, CDR1 is SGHRS and CDR2 is YFSETQ. In DNA, the CDR3 is TGCGCCAGCAGCTTGGATGGGACTAGCGGGGGAATAGATACGCAGTATTTT. This gives the protein CASSLDGTSGGIDTQYF.

By proportion, this clone is medium-sized. The chain has TRBV9 and TRBJ1-3; D remains unclear. CDR1 is SGDLS and CDR2 is YYNGEE in the germline V gene. The CDR3 extends over 16 amino acids. Trimming shortened V by 0 bases and J by 0 bases, and 10 bases separated the two germline ends. The CDR3 bases are TGTGCCAGCAGCGTAGGGGAAGATCTCTCTGGAAACACCATATATTTT. It specifies CASSVGEDLSGNTIYF.

The chain has TRBV7-6 and TRBJ2-1; 8 bases match TRBD2. CDR1 and CDR2 (germline): SGHVS, FNYEAQ. Unmatched junction bases numbered 5, after V lost 4 bases and J lost 3 bases. The CDR3 spans 15 residues. As DNA, the CDR3 is TGTGCCAGCAGCTCGAGAGCGGGAGACTACAATGAGCAGTTCTTC. Translating it yields CASSSRAGDYNEQFF.

The V call is TRBV27, the J call TRBJ2-7, with TRBD2 matching 14 bases. The CDR3 consists of 15 residues. V was clipped by 4 bases and J by 9 bases; unmatched bases: 8. Germline CDR1 MNHEY, CDR2 SMNVEV (reference sequence). The CDR3 nucleotides are TGTGCCAGCAGTTCGTTGGGACTAGCGGGGGTCGGGCAGTACTTC. Protein sequence: CASSSLGLAGVGQYF.

The V call is TRBV18, the J call TRBJ1-5, with D perhaps matching TRBD1 (5 bases). Germline CDR1 is KGHSH and CDR2 is LQKENI. The V gene lost 1 base and the J gene lost 2 bases, with 6 bases spanning the gap. This CDR3 contains 14 residues. CDR3 protein: CASSPRRGNQPQHF. The DNA for the CDR3 is TGTGCCAGCTCACCACGCAGGGGCAATCAGCCCCAGCATTTT.

A single count supports this clone. This chain joins TRBV6-6 and TRBJ2-7; no clear D gene. The germline CDR1 and CDR2 sequences are MNHNY and SVGAGI (reference sequence). The CDR3 is 15 residues long. Trimming cost V 0 bases and J 3 bases, with 12 bases left between them. CDR3 coding DNA: TGTGCCAGCAGTTACTCTCGTGAAAGGTTCTACGAGCAGTACTTC. It yields the protein CASSYSRERFYEQYF.

V gene TRBV27 combines with J gene TRBJ2-5; tentatively, D is TRBD1 or TRBD2 (5 bases each). CDR3 length: 14 amino acids. The germline V gene has CDR1 MNHEY and CDR2 SMNVEV (reference sequence). V was trimmed by 6 bases and J by 2 bases, leaving 13 bases between them. The CDR3 DNA sequence: TGTGCCAGCAGCCCGGGACGACCTCAAGAGACCCAGTACTTC. Protein: CASSPGRPQETQYF.

CDR3 amino acids: CASSPGQGSVEQYF. DNA for the CDR3: TGTGCCAGCAGTCCGGGACAGGGGTCTGTCGAGCAGTACTTC. The V gene is TRBV27, the J gene TRBJ2-7; 10 positions agree with TRBD1. Germline trimming cut 5 bases from V and 6 bases from J; bases unmatched to any gene: 7. Germline V gene sequence: CDR1 MNHEY, CDR2 SMNVEV (reference sequence). The CDR3 runs 14 residues.

This chain uses TRBV29-1 with TRBJ2-1; TRBD2 is a possible D gene (7 bases). The CDR3 covers 16 residues. The V end lost 1 base, the J end lost 9 bases, and 22 bases lay between the germline ends. The V gene's germline CDR1 is SQVTM and CDR2 ANQGSEA. CDR3 in DNA: TGCAGCGTTGAAGCTCGGGGGGCGGGAGCCCGCGGTGAGCAGTTCTTC. Translating it yields CSVEARGAGARGEQFF.

This clone was recorded a few times. J is TRBJ1-1 and V is TRBV29-1; D is unclear. The CDR3 loop spans 11 amino acids. Germline V gives CDR1 SQVTM, CDR2 ANQGSEA. The V gene lost 5 bases and the J gene lost 2 bases, with 6 bases spanning the gap. The DNA of the CDR3 is TGCAGCGTTTCGCTCAACACTGAAGCTTTCTTT. As protein: CSVSLNTEAFF.